Following are 18 T cell receptor beta chains from one sample sequenced in a study of beta chain features in type 1 diabetes (dated by TCRdb to between 2017 and 2018). General findings and caveats noted by the study authors: Type 1 diabetes patients showed a moderate but significant shortening of TCRB CDR3 length in all four CD4+ subsets.

Their target antigens are unknown. The receptor library was made with the immunoSEQ multiplex PCR assay. The entire isolated RNA was reverse transcribed using the High Capacity cDNA Reverse Transcription Kit, and thus expressed TCRB transcripts were sequenced. TCRdb re-hosts the immuneACCESS table, in-frame sequences only. Its copies lack some clones; in the studies checked, an unresolved V gene accounts for under half of them, and the cause for the rest is not known. For this sample there are some 350,000 clones; approximately 12% appear just once. The top ten hold 0.015% of the sample. Sequenced: naive CD4+ T cells from blood. In the paper's terms, the cell subset or site label means: true naive CD4+ T cells. The receptor source for this set is a woman aged 18-30 years with type 1 diabetes.

This sequence joins TRBV28 and TRBJ2-5, with D tentatively TRBD2 (5 bases). The DNA matches TRBJ2-7 better at its end, which makes the J call doubtful. This CDR3 is built from 14 residues. CDR1 and CDR2 from the germline V gene are MDHEN and SYDVKM. CDR3 amino acids: CASSLLATGSEQYF. The CDR3 nucleotides are TGTGCCAGCTCCCTCCTAGCAACGGGCTCCGAGCAGTACTTC.

This clone appeared a few times. V usage is TRBV7-2 and J usage is TRBJ2-4, with TRBD2 matching 11 bases. CDR1 is SGHTA and CDR2 is FQGNSA in the germline V gene. Trimming at V came to 5 bases and at J to 7 bases, leaving 7 bases not matched to a gene. The CDR3 contains 15 residues. CDR3 nucleotide sequence: TGTGCCAGCAGCGTGGGGACTAGCGGAGCGAACATTCAGTACTTC. Residues: CASSVGTSGANIQYF.

The rearrangement uses TRBV28 and TRBJ1-1, with 8 bases lining up with TRBD1. Trimming took 4 bases from V and 5 from J; bases not matched to a gene: 6. Germline CDR1 reads MDHEN; CDR2 reads SYDVKM. CDR3 length equals 14 residues. The CDR3 reads CASSSGGRGTEAFF. The CDR3 DNA sequence: TGTGCCAGCAGTTCAGGGGGCAGGGGGACTGAAGCTTTCTTT.

The chain combines TRBV5-1 with TRBJ1-2; TRBD1 matches at 10 bases. Germline-derived CDR1 and CDR2 are SGHRS and YFSETQ. The CDR3 loop spans 15 amino acids. Germline trimming cut 7 bases from V and 8 bases from J; bases unmatched to any gene: 14. The CDR3 DNA follows: TGCGCCAGCCAAAGCGGGACAGGGGTTGTGAGCGGCTACACCTTC. This codes for CASQSGTGVVSGYTF.

This clone was seen more than once but under ten times. The chain has TRBV7-3 and TRBJ2-1; maybe TRBD2 (6 bases). The V end lost 5 bases, the J end lost 6 bases, and 23 bases lay between the germline ends. Germline V gene sequence: CDR1 SGHTA, CDR2 FQGTGA. CDR3 length equals 17 residues. The CDR3 reads CASSTGGRLVRLNEQFF. Here the CDR3 DNA reads TGTGCCAGCAGCACCGGGGGACGGCTAGTCCGCCTCAATGAGCAGTTCTTC.

This clone has more than one count but fewer than ten. The V call is TRBV7-8, the J call TRBJ2-7; D is possibly TRBD2 (5 bases). CDR1 SGHVS and CDR2 FQNEAQ come from the germline V gene. The CDR3 runs 15 residues. Trimming took 2 bases from V and 7 from J, leaving 18 bases between them. CDR3 loop: CASSLKRAVFHEQYF. The CDR3 DNA is TGTGCCAGCAGCTTAAAGCGAGCGGTTTTTCATGAGCAGTACTTC. The variable domain in full, with the rest retrieved from reference TRBV7-8 and TRBJ2-7, is GAGVSQSPRYKVAKRGQDVALRCDPISGHVSLFWYQQALGQGPEFLTYFQNEAQLDKSGLPSDRFFAERPEGSVSTLKIQRTQQEDSAVYLCASSLKRAVFHEQYFGPGTRLTVT.

This clone was counted a few times. The chain has TRBV5-4 and TRBJ1-2, with 7 positions matching TRBD1. The trim removed 0 bases at V and 4 bases at J, leaving 6 bases unmatched. CDR3 length equals 15 residues. CDR1 and CDR2 (germline): SGHNT, YYREEE (reference sequence). CDR3 amino acids: CASSLGRQGSYGYTF. As DNA, the CDR3 is TGTGCCAGCAGCTTGGGTCGACAGGGATCCTATGGCTACACCTTC.

In its sample, this clone was seen a few times. The chain combines TRBV11-2 with TRBJ2-2, with D perhaps TRBD1 (6 bases). CDR3 length: 18 residues. The germline V gene has CDR1 SGHAT and CDR2 FQNNGV. The ends were cut back, 3 bases at V and 2 bases at J, with 19 bases in the middle. Here the CDR3 DNA reads TGTGCCAGCAGCTTCCGGGACACTGAGAACACTAACACCGGGGAGCTGTTTTTT. This sequence encodes CASSFRDTENTNTGELFF.

The table lists this clone with a few counts. The genes are TRBV4-2 and TRBJ2-3, with TRBD2 matching over 9 bases. CDR1 is LGHNA, CDR2 YNFKEQ, per germline. This CDR3 region has 17 residues. J gave up 2 bases and V 0 bases, and 6 bases lay outside the gene matches. For the CDR3, the DNA is TGTGCCAGCAGCCAAGAACCGGGCGGGGGGGACACAGATACGCAGTATTTT. It translates to CASSQEPGGGDTDTQYF.

This clone was detected only a few times. V gene TRBV4-2 combines with J gene TRBJ1-5; D gene ambiguous. The V and J ends lost 1 base and 0 bases respectively, with 10 bases between them. Germline V lookup: CDR1 LGHNA, CDR2 YNFKEQ. The length of the CDR3 is 16 residues. CDR3 DNA: TGTGCCAGCAGCCAAGGCCCGACAAATAGCAATCAGCCCCAGCATTTT. This encodes CASSQGPTNSNQPQHF.

This clone was detected a few times. CDR3 DNA sequence: TGTGCCAGCAGTTCCCAGGGTGTTGGGGAGCTGTTTTTT. The encoded protein is CASSSQGVGELFF. The V and J genes are TRBV28 and TRBJ2-2, with a weak D call TRBD1 (5 bases). Germline values: CDR1 MDHEN, CDR2 SYDVKM. The length of the CDR3 is 13 residues. V lost 4 bases and J 8 bases, leaving 11 bases between the germline ends.

The CDR3, as DNA: TGTGCCTGGAGTCTAGGCACCGGGGAGCTGTTTTTT. Its protein is CAWSLGTGELFF. The chain couples TRBV30 to TRBJ2-2; unclear D gene. This CDR3 is built from 12 residues. V was cut by 2 bases and J by 4 bases, with 5 bases left in between. Per the germline V gene, CDR1 is GTSNPN and CDR2 is SVGIG (reference sequence).

This clone has just a few counts. The rearrangement uses TRBV27 and TRBJ2-4; 8 bases match TRBD2. Trimming removed 5 bases from V and 8 bases from J; junction bases left unmatched: 5. The CDR3 spans 13 residues. Per the germline V gene, CDR1 is MNHEY and CDR2 is SMNVEV (reference sequence). This CDR3 is CASSPGRGDIQYF. As DNA, the CDR3 is TGTGCCAGCAGTCCCGGGAGGGGGGACATTCAGTACTTC.

This clone was observed a handful of times. The CDR3 DNA is TGTGCCAGCGGTCTTGGTCCCGGGCTAGCGGGGAGGGTATACAATGAGCAGTTCTTC. It specifies CASGLGPGLAGRVYNEQFF. The chain recombines TRBV7-2 with TRBJ2-1, with TRBD2 matching 9 bases. Losses at the gene ends were 8 bases for V and 4 bases for J; bases not matched to a gene: 21. Looked up from germline, CDR1 is SGHTA and CDR2 is FQGNSA. The CDR3 runs 19 residues. The variable domain in full, with the rest retrieved from reference TRBV7-2 and TRBJ2-1, is GAGVSQSPSNKVTEKGKDVELRCDPISGHTALYWYRQSLGQGLEFLIYFQGNSAPDKSGLPSDRFSAERTGGSVSTLTIQRTQQEDSAVYLCASGLGPGLAGRVYNEQFFGPGTRLTVL.

This clone came up a few times. V and J are TRBV29-1 and TRBJ1-4, with 9 bases matching TRBD1. Germline V lookup: CDR1 SQVTM, CDR2 ANQGSEA. J gave up 6 bases and V 6 bases, and 8 bases lay outside the gene matches. This CDR3 has 14 residues. CDR3 protein: CSVNTGGGDEKLFF. The CDR3 region has the DNA TGCAGCGTGAATACAGGGGGCGGAGATGAAAAACTGTTTTTT.

This clone showed up just a few times. The CDR3 DNA reads as TGTGCCAGCAGCCCGACTAGCGGGAGGCCCAATGAGCAGTTCTTC. Protein product: CASSPTSGRPNEQFF. The chain employs TRBV7-2 and TRBJ2-1, with TRBD2 matching 13 bases. The CDR3 runs to 15 residues. V was pared by 5 bases and J by 6 bases, with 4 bases of the junction left unmatched. From germline, CDR1 is SGHTA and CDR2 FQGNSA.

This clone was seen more than once but under ten times. The chain carries TRBV25-1 and TRBJ1-5; 8 bases fit TRBD1. The CDR3 totals 14 residues. Germline V lookup: CDR1 MGHDK, CDR2 SYGVNS. The V and J ends lost 4 bases and 6 bases, in that order; junction bases with no gene match: 5. CDR3 region: CASSAGQGGQPQHF. Written as DNA, the CDR3 is TGTGCCAGCAGTGCAGGACAGGGAGGTCAGCCCCAGCATTTT.

In its sample, this clone was seen a few times. The genes are TRBV15 and TRBJ2-4; maybe TRBD1 (5 bases). The CDR3 is made up of 14 amino acids. V was clipped by 4 bases and J by 11 bases, with 18 bases between them. Germline V gene data show CDR1 as LNHNV and CDR2 as YYDKDF (reference sequence). CDR3 residues: CATSNGALGFVQYF. In nucleotides, the CDR3 is TGTGCCACCAGCAATGGGGCCCTGGGGTTCGTTCAGTACTTC.